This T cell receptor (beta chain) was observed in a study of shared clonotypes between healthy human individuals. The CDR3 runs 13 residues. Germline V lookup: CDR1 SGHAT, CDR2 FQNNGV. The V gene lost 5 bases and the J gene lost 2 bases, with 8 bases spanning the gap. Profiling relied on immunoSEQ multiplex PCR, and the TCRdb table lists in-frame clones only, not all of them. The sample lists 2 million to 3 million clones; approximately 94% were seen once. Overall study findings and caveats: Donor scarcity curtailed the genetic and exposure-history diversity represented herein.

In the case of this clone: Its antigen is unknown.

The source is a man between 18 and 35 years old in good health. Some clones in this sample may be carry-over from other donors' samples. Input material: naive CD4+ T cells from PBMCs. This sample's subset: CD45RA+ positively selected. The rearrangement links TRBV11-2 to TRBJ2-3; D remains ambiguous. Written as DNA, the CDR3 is TGTGCCAGCAGCGTTAGCCCCACAGATACGCAGTATTTT. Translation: CASSVSPTDTQYF.